This section outlines one T cell receptor beta chain sequence together with its context. Seattle's cohort entered during active infection and was followed longitudinally. Authors' processing steps: Using reference gene primer amplification, nucleated cell counts were estimated. Using immunoSEQ multiplex PCR, the repertoire was profiled, and TCRdb retains in-frame clones only, with some absent. V, J and clone size are taken as reported in that table, and D and trimming were inferred from the DNA itself. Of approximately 530,000 clones detected, 70% to 90% appear once; the ten largest clones hold 7.8%. These data belong to a study of blood T cell repertoires in COVID-19. Study-wide background: PBMCs, B-cell-depleted T cells, or T cells provided the cDNA or gDNA that made up the material.

The sequence was obtained from a woman aged 50 to 60 with COVID-19, enrolled during active disease. The sequencing input was peripheral blood.

The CDR3 reads CASSLDTGYPINQPQHF. The DNA for the CDR3 is TGTGCCAGCAGCTTAGATACGGGGTACCCTATAAATCAGCCCCAGCATTTT. The rearrangement joins TRBV11-2 to TRBJ1-5; no clear D. The germline V gene has CDR1 SGHAT and CDR2 FQNNGV. V was clipped by 0 bases and J by 4 bases, with 16 bases between them. CDR3 length equals 17 residues.